The 30 T cell receptor beta chains listed next were all sequenced from one sample in a study of blood T cell repertoires in COVID-19. Clones were sequenced by immunoSEQ multiplex PCR, and TCRdb holds only the in-frame ones, with some missing. This sample carries 120,000 to 150,000 clones, about 80% of them seen once, and the ten largest clones take about 8%. Sequencing was carried out using peripheral blood. These receptors were obtained from a human donor in a cohort sampled during active COVID-19.

The chain employs TRBV3-1 (or the pseudogene TRBV3-2) and TRBJ2-3; the match to TRBD2 covers 12 bases. The CDR3 length is 15 residues. Germline V gene lookup returns CDR1 LGHDT and CDR2 YNNKEL (reference sequence). J lost 6 bases, V lost 6 bases, and 7 bases had no gene match. CDR3 nucleotide sequence: TGTGCCAGCAGGAGCCTAGCGGGGGGGTATGATACGCAGTATTTT. The encoded protein is CASRSLAGGYDTQYF.

The genes are TRBV19 and TRBJ2-1; a weak D match, TRBD2 (6 bases). This CDR3 has 18 amino acids. The germline V gene encodes CDR1 LNHDA and CDR2 SQIVND (reference sequence). With 6 bases removed from V and 9 bases from J, the gap between germline ends came to 30 bases. CDR3 region: CASSPPAGTQKDNGEQFF. DNA for the CDR3: TGTGCCAGTAGCCCTCCCGCCGGGACTCAAAAAGACAATGGTGAGCAGTTCTTC.

V and J are TRBV14 and TRBJ2-1, with TRBD2 identical over 11 bases. The CDR3 sequence is 18 residues long. Germline V gives CDR1 SGHDN, CDR2 FVKESK. V trimming: 3 bases; J trimming: 1 base; junction bases outside the gene matches: 8. The CDR3 loop is CASSHVLAGALSYNEQFF. The CDR3 region has the DNA TGTGCCAGCAGCCACGTACTAGCGGGGGCCCTTTCCTACAATGAGCAGTTCTTC. Full variable domain (remainder filled in from reference TRBV14 and TRBJ2-1): EAGVTQFPSHSVIEKGQTVTLRCDPISGHDNLYWYRRVMGKEIKFLLHFVKESKQDESGMPNNRFLAERTGGTYSTLKVQPAELEDSGVYFCASSHVLAGALSYNEQFFGPGTRLTVL.

The chain carries TRBV3-1 (or the pseudogene TRBV3-2) and TRBJ1-5, with D perhaps TRBD1 (5 bases). CDR3 size: 15 residues. V lost 0 bases to trimming and J lost 4 bases, with 10 bases between them. Germline V lookup: CDR1 LGHDT, CDR2 YNNKEL (reference sequence). For the CDR3, the DNA is TGTGCCAGCAGCCAAGAGGCTGGGGGGAATCAGCCCCAGCATTTT. This sequence encodes CASSQEAGGNQPQHF.

The chain combines TRBV5-8 with TRBJ2-5, with D maybe TRBD2 (6 bases). Looked up from germline, CDR1 is SGHTS and CDR2 is YDEGEE. V lost 4 bases and J lost 2, with 12 bases in between. This CDR3 has 14 residues. CDR3 protein: CASSPGGVQETQYF. The CDR3 coding sequence is TGTGCCAGCAGCCCCGGAGGGGTACAAGAGACCCAGTACTTC.

This clone showed up just once. This chain links TRBV19 with TRBJ2-7, with unresolved D. The CDR3 length is 13 residues. V shed 5 bases and J shed 3 bases, with 11 bases lying between them. Per germline, CDR1 LNHDA and CDR2 SQIVND (reference sequence). CDR3 amino acids: CASSLQVDYEQYF. CDR3 nucleotides: TGTGCCAGTAGTCTGCAGGTAGACTACGAGCAGTACTTC.

The V and J genes are TRBV19 and TRBJ2-1, with D unclear. Trimming took 0 bases from V and 1 from J, leaving 13 bases between them. The CDR3 is made up of 17 amino acids. Germline V lookup: CDR1 LNHDA, CDR2 SQIVND (reference sequence). The CDR3 loop is CASSIDSPGLSYNEQFF. In DNA form, the CDR3 reads TGTGCCAGTAGTATAGACTCCCCGGGTCTTTCCTACAATGAGCAGTTCTTC.

The rearrangement uses TRBV19 and TRBJ1-5; the D is unclear. CDR3 length: 13 amino acids. Looked up from germline, CDR1 is LNHDA and CDR2 is SQIVND (reference sequence). V was clipped by 10 bases and J by 3 bases, with 13 bases between them. The CDR3 DNA sequence: TGTGCCACCAGTCGACTCCTCAATCAGCCCCAGCATTTT. Protein product: CATSRLLNQPQHF.

The J gene is TRBJ1-4, the V gene TRBV19; TRBD1 matches at 8 bases. CDR1 is LNHDA and CDR2 is SQIVND in the germline V gene (reference sequence). Trimming at V came to 4 bases and at J to 7 bases, leaving 5 bases not matched to a gene. The CDR3 has 14 amino acids. The CDR3 region is CASSTDRGSEKLFF. The CDR3, as DNA: TGTGCCAGTAGTACCGACAGGGGTAGTGAAAAACTGTTTTTT.

The chain joins TRBV2 to TRBJ2-3; TRBD2 agrees at 11 bases. The J segment lost 5 bases and the V segment lost 3 bases, leaving 7 bases of the junction unmatched. Germline loops: CDR1 SNHLY, CDR2 FYNNEI. This CDR3 comprises 16 residues. CDR3 amino acids: CASSEGLAVLLDTQYF. CDR3 DNA: TGTGCCAGCAGTGAGGGACTAGCGGTTCTTTTAGATACGCAGTATTTT.

The V call is TRBV11-3, the J call TRBJ2-7, with TRBD2 matching 9 bases. The germline CDR1 and CDR2 sequences are SGHNT and YENEEA. After removal of 5 bases from V and 5 bases from J, the junction contained 10 bases not matched to a gene. The CDR3 has 15 residues. This chain's CDR3 is CASSPRAGGFNEQYF. The CDR3 coding sequence is TGTGCCAGCAGCCCCAGAGCGGGGGGCTTCAACGAGCAGTACTTC.

Only one count was recorded for this clone. The rearrangement joins TRBV5-5 to TRBJ1-1; TRBD1 is a possible D gene (6 bases). V dropped 1 base and J dropped 3 bases, with 10 bases sitting between them. This CDR3 region has 14 residues. CDR1 is SGHKS and CDR2 is YYEKEE in the germline V gene (reference sequence). CDR3 sequence: CASSLYPGDTEAFF. The CDR3 coding sequence is TGTGCCAGCAGCTTGTACCCAGGGGACACTGAAGCTTTCTTT.

The chain combines TRBV5-6 with TRBJ1-6; 9 bases fit TRBD1. V trimming: 4 bases; J trimming: 8 bases; junction bases outside the gene matches: 19. The CDR3 is 19 residues long. The germline CDR1 and CDR2 sequences are SGHDT and YYEEEE. The CDR3 DNA reads as TGTGCCAGCAGCCTCTTGGGGACCGGGACAGGGTTTAGCCATTCACCCCTCCACTTT. This translates into CASSLLGTGTGFSHSPLHF.

The gene calls are TRBV7-9 and TRBJ1-6; TRBD1 is a possible D gene (6 bases). This CDR3 comprises 16 residues. V lost 4 bases and J 4 bases, leaving 14 bases between the germline ends. CDR1 and CDR2 from the germline V gene are SEHNR and FQNEAQ (reference sequence). The CDR3 coding sequence is TGTGCCAGCAGCTCAAACAGGGCCGTTTATAATTCACCCCTCCACTTT. It yields the protein CASSSNRAVYNSPLHF.

This chain joins TRBV3-1 (or the pseudogene TRBV3-2) and TRBJ1-4; TRBD1 might be the D (6 bases). The CDR3 consists of 15 residues. Germline V gives CDR1 LGHDT, CDR2 YNNKEL (reference sequence). Trimming cost V 4 bases and J 2 bases, with 11 bases left between them. The CDR3 DNA sequence: TGTGCCAGCAGCCCACGGACAGCCACTAATGAAAAACTGTTTTTT. It specifies CASSPRTATNEKLFF.

This clone was seen just once. This rearrangement joins TRBV20-1 to TRBJ1-5, with D possibly TRBD1 on 5 matching bases. The CDR3 is 12 residues long. Germline CDR1 and CDR2: DFQATT and SNEGSKA (reference sequence). The germline V and J ends were trimmed by 3 bases and 5 bases, with 8 bases remaining between them. The DNA for the CDR3 is TGCAGTGCTAGTCGGGGGGATCAGCCCCAGCATTTT. Protein: CSASRGDQPQHF.

The J gene is TRBJ2-7, the V gene TRBV7-2; perhaps TRBD1 as D (6 bases). The CDR3 totals 14 residues. With 5 bases removed from V and 2 bases from J, the gap between germline ends came to 13 bases. Germline V CDR1 and CDR2: SGHTA, FQGNSA. The CDR3 reads CASSPDWTAYEQYF. CDR3 in DNA: TGTGCCAGCAGCCCAGATTGGACAGCCTACGAGCAGTACTTC.

The CDR3 bases are TGTGCCAGTAGAGGGGGGGCAGGGTCCTACGAGCAGTACTTC. It codes for CASRGGAGSYEQYF. The genes are TRBV19 and TRBJ2-7; D perhaps matches TRBD2 (7 bases). The ends were cut back, 6 bases at V and 1 base at J, with 13 bases in the middle. CDR3 length: 14 amino acids. Germline V CDR1 and CDR2: LNHDA, SQIVND (reference sequence).

The chain has TRBV5-1 and TRBJ2-7; TRBD2 is a possible D gene (5 bases). CDR3 length: 14 amino acids. The germline V gene encodes CDR1 SGHRS and CDR2 YFSETQ. Trimming took off 4 bases at V and 6 bases at J, with 17 bases between the two ends. The CDR3 DNA follows: TGCGCCAGCAGCAACACCACTAGACTCGGCGAGCAGTACTTC. The encoded protein is CASSNTTRLGEQYF.

This chain joins TRBV7-9 and TRBJ2-7; D is ambiguous. With 5 bases removed from V and 2 bases from J, the gap between germline ends came to 13 bases. Germline loops: CDR1 SEHNR, CDR2 FQNEAQ (reference sequence). CDR3 length: 14 amino acids. The CDR3 DNA reads as TGTGCCAGCAGCCTGACATTTTCCACCTACGAGCAGTACTTC. Its protein product is CASSLTFSTYEQYF.

Many counts were recorded for this clone. The V and J genes are TRBV2 and TRBJ1-5, with 8 positions matching TRBD1. The CDR3 totals 14 residues. V lost 5 bases and J lost 6; bases outside the gene matches: 6. Germline CDR1 is SNHLY and CDR2 is FYNNEI. The CDR3 region is CASSRQGAAQPQHF. Here the CDR3 DNA reads TGTGCCAGCAGTCGCCAGGGGGCCGCTCAGCCCCAGCATTTT.

The V call is TRBV7-9, the J call TRBJ2-2; 11 bases are a match to TRBD2. With V trimmed by 5 bases and J by 2 bases, 4 bases remained unmatched. The CDR3 has 16 amino acids. CDR1 is SEHNR and CDR2 is FQNEAQ in the germline V gene (reference sequence). In DNA, the CDR3 is TGTGCCAGCAGCGCCACTAGCGGGGGAAACACCGGGGAGCTGTTTTTT. Protein product: CASSATSGGNTGELFF.

This chain links TRBV10-2 with TRBJ2-5; the match to TRBD1 covers 8 bases. Losses at the gene ends were 6 bases for V and 4 bases for J; bases not matched to a gene: 10. Germline V lookup: CDR1 WSHSY, CDR2 SAAADI. The CDR3 has 15 residues. The CDR3 DNA reads TGCGCCAGCAGGGCGGACAGGGACGTGTTAGAGACCCAGTACTTC. It codes for CASRADRDVLETQYF.

This rearrangement joins TRBV7-3 to TRBJ1-1; D may be TRBD1 (6 bases). Deletions cut 2 bases from V and 2 bases from J, with 18 bases between. This CDR3 comprises 17 residues. Germline values: CDR1 SGHTA, CDR2 FQGTGA. The CDR3 DNA reads as TGTGCCAGCAGCTTACAAATTACAGGGTTGCGTAACACTGAAGCTTTCTTT. Protein product: CASSLQITGLRNTEAFF.

The V call is TRBV7-9, the J call TRBJ1-5; 7 nucleotides match TRBD1. Germline V gives CDR1 SEHNR, CDR2 FQNEAQ (reference sequence). With 1 base clipped from V and 1 base from J, the junction kept 10 bases outside the gene matches. This CDR3 spans 18 amino acids. Here the CDR3 DNA reads TGTGCCAGCAGCTTAGTAGCCGGGACAGCTAGAAGCAATCAGCCCCAGCATTTT. Encoded protein: CASSLVAGTARSNQPQHF.

The genes are TRBV7-9 and TRBJ2-7, with D possibly being TRBD1 (6 bases). Trimming cost V 1 base and J 9 bases, with 22 bases left between them. Germline values: CDR1 SEHNR, CDR2 FQNEAQ (reference sequence). The CDR3 runs to 16 residues. As DNA, the CDR3 is TGTGCCAGCAGCTTAGGTCACCGACAGGCCCGCCACGGGCAGTACTTC. It encodes CASSLGHRQARHGQYF.

The V and J genes are TRBV3-1 (or the pseudogene TRBV3-2) and TRBJ2-7; D gene unclear. V lost 3 bases, J lost 3 bases, and 3 bases lay in between. CDR1 LGHDT and CDR2 YNNKEL come from the germline V gene (reference sequence). The CDR3 spans 11 residues. The CDR3 loop is CASSHNYEQYF. DNA for the CDR3: TGTGCCAGCAGCCATAACTACGAGCAGTACTTC.

This clone showed up many times. The rearrangement joins TRBV27 to TRBJ2-7; tentative D call: TRBD1 (5 bases). The germline V and J ends were trimmed by 8 bases and 2 bases, with 16 bases remaining between them. Germline V gene data show CDR1 as MNHEY and CDR2 as SMNVEV (reference sequence). This CDR3 comprises 14 residues. CDR3 amino acids: CASSPPPGTYEQYF. CDR3 bases: TGTGCCAGCTCACCACCACCAGGGACCTACGAGCAGTACTTC.

The chain carries TRBV5-1 and TRBJ1-1; TRBD1 matches at 8 bases. J gave up 1 base and V 4 bases, and 3 bases lay outside the gene matches. Germline assignment: CDR1 SGHRS and CDR2 YFSETQ. The CDR3 length is 14 residues. CDR3 coding DNA: TGCGCCAGCAGCAGTGGACAGGGGAACACTGAAGCTTTCTTT. Translating it yields CASSSGQGNTEAFF.

The chain combines TRBV6-4 with TRBJ1-2; TRBD1 matches 9 bases. The CDR3 consists of 13 residues. J gave up 8 bases and V 6 bases, and 7 bases lay outside the gene matches. The germline CDR1 and CDR2 sequences are MRHNA and SNTAGT. CDR3 sequence: CASSQTGGEGYTF. Here the CDR3 DNA reads TGTGCCAGCAGCCAGACAGGGGGAGAAGGCTACACCTTC.